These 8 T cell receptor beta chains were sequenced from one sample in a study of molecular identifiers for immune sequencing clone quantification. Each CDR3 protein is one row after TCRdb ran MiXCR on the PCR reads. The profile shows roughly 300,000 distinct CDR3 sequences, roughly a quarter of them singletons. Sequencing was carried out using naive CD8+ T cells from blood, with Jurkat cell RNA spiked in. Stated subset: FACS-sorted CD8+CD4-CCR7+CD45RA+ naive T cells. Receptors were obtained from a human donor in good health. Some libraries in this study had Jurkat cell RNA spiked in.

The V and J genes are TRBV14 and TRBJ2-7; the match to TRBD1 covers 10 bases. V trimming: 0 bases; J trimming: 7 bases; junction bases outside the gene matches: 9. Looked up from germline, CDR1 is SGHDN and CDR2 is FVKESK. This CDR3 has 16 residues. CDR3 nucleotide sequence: TGTGCCAGCAGCCAAGAGGACAGGGGGGACCTATGGGAGCAGTACTTC. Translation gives CASSQEDRGDLWEQYF.

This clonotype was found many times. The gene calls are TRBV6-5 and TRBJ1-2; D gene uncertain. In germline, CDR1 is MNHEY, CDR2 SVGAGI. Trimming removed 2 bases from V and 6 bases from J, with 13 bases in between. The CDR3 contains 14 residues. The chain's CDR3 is CASSYGPYIDGYTF. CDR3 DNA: TGTGCCAGCAGTTACGGCCCGTACATTGATGGCTACACCTTC.

The CDR3 DNA reads TGTGCCAGCAGCCAAGAAAGCGGGAGGAAAAAATACGAGCAGTACTTC. This gives the protein CASSQESGRKKYEQYF. The chain recombines TRBV4-2 with TRBJ2-7; TRBD2 matches 9 bases. Trimming cost V 0 bases and J 4 bases; bases outside gene matches: 7. This CDR3 comprises 16 residues. Germline values: CDR1 LGHNA, CDR2 YNFKEQ.

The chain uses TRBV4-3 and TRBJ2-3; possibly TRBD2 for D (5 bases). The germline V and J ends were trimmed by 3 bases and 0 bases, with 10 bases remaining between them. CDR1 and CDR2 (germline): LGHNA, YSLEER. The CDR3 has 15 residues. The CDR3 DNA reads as TGCGCCAGCAGCCATTGGACGGGGAGCACAGATACGCAGTATTTT. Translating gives CASSHWTGSTDTQYF.

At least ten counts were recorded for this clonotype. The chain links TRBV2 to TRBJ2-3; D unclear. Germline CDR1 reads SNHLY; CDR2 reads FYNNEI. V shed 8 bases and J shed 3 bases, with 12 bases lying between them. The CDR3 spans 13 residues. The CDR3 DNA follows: TGTGCCAGCCTAGGTGGGCCGACAGATACGCAGTATTTT. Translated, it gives CASLGGPTDTQYF.

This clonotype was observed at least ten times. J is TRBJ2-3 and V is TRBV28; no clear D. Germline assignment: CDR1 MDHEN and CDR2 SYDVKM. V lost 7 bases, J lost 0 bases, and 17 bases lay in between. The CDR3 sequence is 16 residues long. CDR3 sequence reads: CASNPYTGSSTDTQYF. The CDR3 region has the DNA TGTGCCAGCAACCCCTATACGGGCTCTAGCACAGATACGCAGTATTTT.

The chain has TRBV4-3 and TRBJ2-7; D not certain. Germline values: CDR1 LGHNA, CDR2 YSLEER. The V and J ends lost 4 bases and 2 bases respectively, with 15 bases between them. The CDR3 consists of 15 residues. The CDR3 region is CASSPTGTEPYEQYF. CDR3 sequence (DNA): TGCGCCAGCAGCCCGACCGGTACAGAGCCCTACGAGCAGTACTTC.

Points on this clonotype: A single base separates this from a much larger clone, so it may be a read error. The CDR3 DNA sequence: TGTGCCAGCGGACTAGCGGGGGGGCATCAAGAGACCCAGTACTTC. Translated: CASGLAGGHQETQYF. The V call is TRBV13, the J call TRBJ2-5, with TRBD2 identical over 15 bases. J gave up 2 bases and V 8 bases, and 3 bases lay outside the gene matches. Per the germline V gene, CDR1 is PRHDT and CDR2 is FYEKMQ (reference sequence). The CDR3 loop spans 15 amino acids.